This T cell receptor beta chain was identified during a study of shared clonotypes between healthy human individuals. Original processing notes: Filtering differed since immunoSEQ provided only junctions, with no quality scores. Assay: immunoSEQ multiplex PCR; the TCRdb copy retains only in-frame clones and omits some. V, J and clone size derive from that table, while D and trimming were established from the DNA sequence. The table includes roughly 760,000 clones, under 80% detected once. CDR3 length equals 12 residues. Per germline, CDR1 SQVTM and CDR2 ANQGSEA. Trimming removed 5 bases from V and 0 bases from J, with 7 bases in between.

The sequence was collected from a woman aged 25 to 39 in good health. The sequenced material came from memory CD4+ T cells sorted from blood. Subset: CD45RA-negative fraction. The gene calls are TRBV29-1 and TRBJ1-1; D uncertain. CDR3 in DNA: TGCAGCGTTCTACCAGTGAACACTGAAGCTTTCTTT. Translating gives CSVLPVNTEAFF.